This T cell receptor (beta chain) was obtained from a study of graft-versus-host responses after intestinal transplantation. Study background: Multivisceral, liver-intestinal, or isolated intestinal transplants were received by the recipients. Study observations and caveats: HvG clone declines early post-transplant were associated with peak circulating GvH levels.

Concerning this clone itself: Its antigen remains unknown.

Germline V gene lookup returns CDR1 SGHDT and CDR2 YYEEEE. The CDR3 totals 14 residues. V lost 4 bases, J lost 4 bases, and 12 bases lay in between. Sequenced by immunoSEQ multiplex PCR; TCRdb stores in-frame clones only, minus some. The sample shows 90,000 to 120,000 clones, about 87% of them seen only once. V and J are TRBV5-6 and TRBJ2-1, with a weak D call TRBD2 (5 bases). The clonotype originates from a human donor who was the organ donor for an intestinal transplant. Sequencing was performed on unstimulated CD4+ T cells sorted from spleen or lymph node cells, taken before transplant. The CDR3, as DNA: TGTGCCAGCAGCGGGGAGTGGGGTTACAATGAGCAGTTCTTC. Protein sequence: CASSGEWGYNEQFF. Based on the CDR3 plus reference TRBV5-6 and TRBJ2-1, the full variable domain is DAGVTQSPTHLIKTRGQQVTLRCSPKSGHDTVSWYQQALGQGPQFIFQYYEEEERQRGNFPDRFSGHQFPNYSSELNVNALLLGDSALYLCASSGEWGYNEQFFGPGTRLTVL.